The rows below give T cell receptor beta chains drawn from one sample of a study of T cell changes during pregnancy in multiple sclerosis. Profiled with immunoSEQ multiplex PCR; TCRdb holds only in-frame clones, not every one. The table lists about 35,000 clones, roughly 92% of them singletons, with about 0.42% in the top ten. The sequences come from CD4+ T cells from peripheral blood mononuclear cells, collected in the third trimester of pregnancy. The receptors here all came from a female donor in good health, enrolled as a control in a pregnancy study. The CDR3 runs from the conserved cysteine through the conserved F or W. Fields, in order: clone size, D gene, J gene, V gene, CDR3 protein, CDR3 DNA. A D gene is named only where the DNA matches it firmly. Some rows have no size entry. The others give once, few or many, or a class for an expanded clone.

clone_size: .; d_call: .; j_call: TRBJ2-7; v_call: TRBV7-2; cdr3_aa: CASSLGILVPLGEQYF; cdr3_nt: TGTGCCAGCAGCTTAGGGATACTAGTTCCCCTTGGCGAGCAGTACTTC
clone_size: .; d_call: TRBD2; j_call: TRBJ2-7; v_call: TRBV4-1; cdr3_aa: CASSRLAGGAYEQYF; cdr3_nt: TGCGCCAGCAGCCGACTAGCGGGGGGGGCCTACGAGCAGTACTTC
clone_size: .; d_call: TRBD2; j_call: TRBJ2-5; v_call: TRBV4-3; cdr3_aa: CASSQGASGGPETQYF; cdr3_nt: TGCGCCAGCAGCCAAGGTGCTAGCGGGGGCCCGGAGACCCAGTACTTC
clone_size: .; d_call: TRBD2; j_call: TRBJ2-1; v_call: TRBV4-3; cdr3_aa: CASSRRLAGGTYNEQFF; cdr3_nt: TGCGCCAGCAGCCGACGACTAGCGGGGGGGACCTACAATGAGCAGTTCTTC
clone_size: .; d_call: TRBD1; j_call: TRBJ1-5; v_call: TRBV7-2; cdr3_aa: CASSLAPDRGQPQHF; cdr3_nt: TGTGCCAGCAGCTTAGCCCCGGACAGGGGGCAGCCCCAGCATTTT
clone_size: .; d_call: .; j_call: TRBJ1-2; v_call: TRBV28; cdr3_aa: CASSPPDKFYGYTF; cdr3_nt: TGTGCCAGCAGTCCCCCGGACAAATTCTATGGCTACACCTTC
clone_size: .; d_call: TRBD1; j_call: TRBJ1-2; v_call: TRBV11-2; cdr3_aa: CASRPTTGGYGYTF; cdr3_nt: TGTGCCAGCAGACCGACGACAGGGGGCTATGGCTACACCTTC
clone_size: .; d_call: .; j_call: TRBJ1-1; v_call: TRBV7-8; cdr3_aa: CASSHRADTEAFF; cdr3_nt: TGTGCCAGCAGCCACAGGGCGGACACTGAAGCTTTCTTT
clone_size: .; d_call: .; j_call: TRBJ1-2; v_call: TRBV18; cdr3_aa: CASSPPVRTNYGYTF; cdr3_nt: TGTGCCAGCTCACCACCGGTCAGAACTAACTATGGCTACACCTTC
clone_size: once; d_call: TRBD1; j_call: TRBJ2-6; v_call: TRBV6-1; cdr3_aa: CASSVPWDRLVRGANVLTF; cdr3_nt: TGTGCCAGCAGTGTCCCATGGGACAGGCTGGTGAGGGGGGCCAACGTCCTGACTTTC
clone_size: few; d_call: .; j_call: TRBJ1-2; v_call: TRBV13; cdr3_aa: CASSPQGNYGYTF; cdr3_nt: TGTGCCAGCAGCCCTCAGGGAAACTATGGCTACACCTTC
clone_size: .; d_call: .; j_call: TRBJ1-4; v_call: TRBV7-2; cdr3_aa: CASSRMGGSANEKLFF; cdr3_nt: TGTGCCAGCAGCCGTATGGGGGGGTCGGCTAATGAAAAACTGTTTTTT
clone_size: .; d_call: .; j_call: TRBJ1-1; v_call: TRBV18; cdr3_aa: CASSKRSGEAFF; cdr3_nt: TGTGCCAGCTCAAAAAGATCGGGGGAAGCTTTCTTT
clone_size: .; d_call: TRBD1; j_call: TRBJ2-4; v_call: TRBV5-1; cdr3_aa: CASSLDGTGPDIQYF; cdr3_nt: TGCGCCAGCAGCTTGGATGGGACAGGGCCGGACATTCAGTACTTC
clone_size: .; d_call: .; j_call: TRBJ2-3; v_call: TRBV7-8; cdr3_aa: CASSLRGIAPDTQYF; cdr3_nt: TGTGCCAGCAGCTTAAGGGGGATTGCTCCAGATACGCAGTATTTT
clone_size: .; d_call: .; j_call: TRBJ1-5; v_call: TRBV28; cdr3_aa: CASSLETSHQPQHF; cdr3_nt: TGTGCCAGCAGTTTGGAGACGTCGCATCAGCCCCAGCATTTT
clone_size: .; d_call: .; j_call: TRBJ2-7; v_call: TRBV6-6; cdr3_aa: CASSLTVPEQYF; cdr3_nt: TGTGCCAGCAGCCTTACAGTGCCCGAGCAGTACTTC
clone_size: .; d_call: .; j_call: TRBJ1-5; v_call: TRBV6-6; cdr3_aa: CAHEELRNQPQHF; cdr3_nt: TGTGCCCATGAGGAATTGCGCAATCAGCCCCAGCATTTT
clone_size: .; d_call: .; j_call: TRBJ2-3; v_call: TRBV11-3; cdr3_aa: CASSPGSGLATDTQYF; cdr3_nt: TGTGCCAGCAGCCCCGGGAGCGGGCTCGCCACAGATACGCAGTATTTT
clone_size: .; d_call: TRBD1; j_call: TRBJ2-5; v_call: TRBV5-1; cdr3_aa: CASSLTTGARQETQYF; cdr3_nt: TGCGCCAGCAGCTTGACGACAGGGGCCCGACAAGAGACCCAGTACTTC
clone_size: .; d_call: .; j_call: TRBJ2-4; v_call: TRBV6-1; cdr3_aa: CATSSVQNIQYF; cdr3_nt: TGTGCCACCTCTAGCGTCCAAAACATTCAGTACTTC
clone_size: .; d_call: TRBD1; j_call: TRBJ1-6; v_call: TRBV4-2; cdr3_aa: CASSQMGQATGALHF; cdr3_nt: TGTGCCAGCAGCCAGATGGGACAGGCCACCGGGGCCCTCCACTTT
clone_size: .; d_call: .; j_call: TRBJ1-1; v_call: TRBV6-1; cdr3_aa: CASNQQDWNTEAFF; cdr3_nt: TGTGCCAGCAACCAACAGGATTGGAACACTGAAGCTTTCTTT
clone_size: .; d_call: .; j_call: TRBJ1-2; v_call: TRBV5-6; cdr3_aa: CASSLAAGDYGYTF; cdr3_nt: TGTGCCAGCAGCTTGGCTGCAGGGGACTATGGCTACACCTTC
clone_size: once; d_call: TRBD1; j_call: TRBJ1-1; v_call: TRBV18; cdr3_aa: CASSPSEGAGTEAFF; cdr3_nt: TGTGCCAGCTCACCATCGGAGGGGGCGGGAACTGAAGCTTTCTTT
clone_size: .; d_call: .; j_call: TRBJ2-3; v_call: TRBV28; cdr3_aa: CASSPGQVPTDTQYF; cdr3_nt: TGTGCCAGCAGCCCCGGCCAGGTACCCACAGATACGCAGTATTTT
clone_size: .; d_call: .; j_call: TRBJ1-4; v_call: TRBV28; cdr3_aa: CASSPPLGATNEKLFF; cdr3_nt: TGTGCCAGCAGTCCCCCCCTCGGAGCAACTAATGAAAAACTGTTTTTT
clone_size: .; d_call: .; j_call: TRBJ2-5; v_call: TRBV29-1; cdr3_aa: CSVRDTETQYF; cdr3_nt: TGCAGCGTCCGGGACACTGAGACCCAGTACTTC
clone_size: .; d_call: .; j_call: TRBJ1-3; v_call: TRBV7-6; cdr3_aa: CASSAIGARNTIYF; cdr3_nt: TGTGCCAGCAGTGCCATAGGGGCGCGAAACACCATATATTTT
clone_size: .; d_call: .; j_call: TRBJ2-7; v_call: TRBV10-3; cdr3_aa: CAISVAGNSYEQYF; cdr3_nt: TGTGCCATCAGTGTGGCGGGGAACTCCTACGAGCAGTACTTC
clone_size: once; d_call: .; j_call: TRBJ1-5; v_call: TRBV19; cdr3_aa: CASSITQGWNQPQHF; cdr3_nt: TGTGCCAGTAGTATAACACAGGGATGGAATCAGCCCCAGCATTTT
clone_size: once; d_call: .; j_call: TRBJ2-2; v_call: TRBV5-6; cdr3_aa: CASGQYTGELFF; cdr3_nt: TGTGCCAGCGGCCAGTACACCGGGGAGCTGTTTTTT
clone_size: few; d_call: TRBD1; j_call: TRBJ2-7; v_call: TRBV6-5; cdr3_aa: CASSWSRGSYEQYF; cdr3_nt: TGTGCCAGCAGTTGGTCCAGGGGGTCCTACGAGCAGTACTTC
clone_size: few; d_call: .; j_call: TRBJ1-5; v_call: TRBV4-2; cdr3_aa: CASSQEPGQPNQPQHF; cdr3_nt: TGTGCCAGCAGCCAAGAGCCCGGACAGCCTAATCAGCCCCAGCATTTT
clone_size: .; d_call: TRBD1; j_call: TRBJ2-2; v_call: TRBV5-4; cdr3_aa: CASSPGQIDTGELFF; cdr3_nt: TGTGCCAGCAGTCCGGGACAGATCGACACCGGGGAGCTGTTTTTT
clone_size: .; d_call: .; j_call: TRBJ1-1; v_call: TRBV7-6; cdr3_aa: CASSLQMNTEAFF; cdr3_nt: TGTGCCAGCAGTTTGCAGATGAACACTGAAGCTTTCTTT
clone_size: .; d_call: TRBD2; j_call: TRBJ2-3; v_call: TRBV7-9; cdr3_aa: CASSLYRGGVFADTQYF; cdr3_nt: TGTGCCAGCAGCTTATATCGCGGGGGGGTGTTCGCAGATACGCAGTATTTT